The 21 T cell receptor beta chains presented below share a single source sample, sequenced in a study of human T cells and chemical hapten exposure. TCRdb called the RACE reads again in MiXCR, with one record for every CDR3 protein. The sample consists of some 60,000 distinct CDR3 sequences, 9.5% to 15% of them appearing once. The time point was: patch test 3, about 24 weeks after DPC sensitization. The treatment denotes: therapeutic diphenylcyclopropenone sensitization with weekly scalp DPC. This specimen was whole blood, taken in connection with sensitization to the hapten diphenylcyclopropenone (DPC). The receptor set was obtained from a man aged 30-40 years with alopecia areata. Some clones in this sample may be carry-over from other donors' samples.

The chain recombines TRBV10-3 with TRBJ2-2; D tentatively fits TRBD1 or TRBD2 (7 bases each). In germline, CDR1 is ENHRY, CDR2 SYGVKD. Trimming pared 6 bases from V and 3 bases from J, leaving 11 bases between. The CDR3 length is 14 residues. The CDR3 region is CAIRAGGDTGELFF. In nucleotides, the CDR3 is TGTGCCATCAGGGCAGGGGGGGACACCGGGGAGCTGTTTTTT.

The rearrangement joins TRBV27 to TRBJ2-3, with 9 bases fitting TRBD2. Trimming cost V 5 bases and J 0 bases; bases outside gene matches: 6. Germline CDR1 is MNHEY and CDR2 is SMNVEV (reference sequence). This CDR3 spans 16 amino acids. DNA of the CDR3: TGTGCCAGCAGTCTTTCTAGCGGGGCTAGCACAGATACGCAGTATTTT. Protein: CASSLSSGASTDTQYF.

This clonotype was seen a few times. This chain connects TRBV12-3 or TRBV12-4 to TRBJ1-2; a weak D match, TRBD1 (5 bases). V lost 0 bases and J 4 bases, leaving 9 bases between the germline ends. This CDR3 has 14 amino acids. CDR3 sequence reads: CASSLARDGYGYTF. The CDR3 coding sequence is TGTGCCAGCAGTTTAGCCAGGGACGGCTATGGCTACACCTTC.

Only a few counts were recorded for this clonotype. The chain carries TRBV20-1 and TRBJ1-2; tentative D call: TRBD1 (6 bases). Trimming took 3 bases from V and 2 from J, leaving 13 bases between them. CDR3 length: 14 residues. The germline CDR1 and CDR2 sequences are DFQATT and SNEGSKA (reference sequence). Here the CDR3 reads CSARDDGTNYGYTF. The CDR3 nucleotides read TGCAGTGCTAGGGACGACGGGACAAACTATGGCTACACCTTC.

This CDR3 reads CASSLKGRPDIQYF. CDR3 sequence (DNA): TGTGCCAGCAGCTTGAAGGGTAGACCGGACATTCAGTACTTC. The gene calls are TRBV5-4 and TRBJ2-4; no clear D gene. Trimming pared 1 base from V and 8 bases from J, leaving 13 bases between. The CDR3 has 14 residues. Per germline, CDR1 SGHNT and CDR2 YYREEE (reference sequence).

This clonotype has a handful of counts. The rearrangement joins TRBV29-1 to TRBJ1-1; D might be TRBD1 (5 bases). The germline CDR1 and CDR2 sequences are SQVTM and ANQGSEA. Trimming removed 0 bases at V and 3 bases at J, with 8 bases between. CDR3 length: 13 amino acids. The CDR3 DNA reads TGCAGCGTTGAAGAGGACACCTACACTGAAGCTTTCTTT. Translated, it gives CSVEEDTYTEAFF.

This clonotype was found many times. This chain uses TRBV7-6 with TRBJ2-7, with D unclear. Germline V gene data show CDR1 as SGHVS and CDR2 as FNYEAQ. The CDR3 sequence is 12 residues long. V was clipped by 3 bases and J by 2 bases, with 5 bases between them. CDR3 sequence (DNA): TGTGCCAGCAGCTTGAGTCCCTACGAGCAGTACTTC. Translated, it gives CASSLSPYEQYF.

V usage is TRBV29-1 and J usage is TRBJ1-1; D possibly corresponds to TRBD1 (5 bases). The CDR3 totals 10 residues. Germline V gives CDR1 SQVTM, CDR2 ANQGSEA. Trimming left V 6 bases short and J 8 bases short, with 10 bases between. In DNA form, the CDR3 reads TGCAGCGTGGGGGTTGAAGAAGCTTTCTTT. Protein product: CSVGVEEAFF.

The table lists this clonotype with a few counts. The junction does not match germline at one end; this may be a read error. DNA for the CDR3: TGTGCCAGCAGTTTAGAGAGGGGTGAGCAGTTCTTC. This translates into CASSLERGEQFF. The chain links TRBV7-8 to TRBJ2-1; D assignment may be TRBD1 or TRBD2 (5 bases each). CDR1 is SGHVS and CDR2 is FQNEAQ in the germline V gene. CDR3 length: 12 residues.

This sequence joins TRBV28 and TRBJ1-1; no definite D call. V lost 2 bases and J 1 base, leaving 8 bases between the germline ends. The CDR3 extends over 14 amino acids. Germline CDR1 is MDHEN and CDR2 is SYDVKM. The CDR3 loop is CASSLSPPNTEAFF. The CDR3 coding sequence is TGTGCCAGCAGTTTAAGCCCCCCGAACACTGAAGCTTTCTTT.

This clonotype occurred many times. This rearrangement joins TRBV29-1 to TRBJ1-1, with unresolved D. Germline CDR1 is SQVTM and CDR2 is ANQGSEA. The CDR3 has 14 amino acids. The V end was cut by 6 bases, the J end by 0 bases, with 14 bases between. CDR3 DNA: TGCAGCGTCGGTGATAATTACATGAACACTGAAGCTTTCTTT. It is translated as CSVGDNYMNTEAFF.

This clonotype was picked up many times. The gene calls are TRBV29-1 and TRBJ1-4; no clear D. CDR3 size: 10 residues. Germline lookup yields CDR1 SQVTM and CDR2 ANQGSEA. The V end was cut by 7 bases, the J end by 8 bases, with 8 bases between. CDR3 in DNA: TGCAGCGCGGCAGCAGAAAAACTGTTTTTT. This translates into CSAAAEKLFF.

This clonotype was seen repeatedly, ten times or more. The chain is built from TRBV5-1 and TRBJ2-5, with 10 bases fitting TRBD2. Germline V gene data show CDR1 as SGHRS and CDR2 as YFSETQ. The CDR3 is 17 residues long. V dropped 4 bases and J dropped 5; count of bases not matched to a gene: 14. CDR3 loop: CASSAAPSGGAVETQYF. The CDR3 coding sequence is TGCGCCAGCAGCGCGGCCCCTAGCGGGGGTGCTGTGGAGACCCAGTACTTC.

This clonotype occurred once. This may be a read error, as it is one base from a much larger clone. The chain carries TRBV19 and TRBJ2-7; no definite D call. CDR1 is LNHDA and CDR2 is SQIVND in the germline V gene (reference sequence). The CDR3 totals 15 residues. The CDR3 protein is CTSSIKPELNYEQYF. DNA for the CDR3: TGTACCAGTAGTATTAAGCCAGAGCTCAACTACGAGCAGTACTTC. The entire variable domain, with the rest obtained from reference TRBV19 and TRBJ2-7, is as follows: DGGITQSPKYLFRKEGQNVTLSCEQNLNHDAMYWYRQDPGQGLRLIYYSQIVNDFQKGDIAEGYSVSREKKESFPLTVTSAQKNPTAFYLCTSSIKPELNYEQYFGPGTRLTVT.

This clonotype occurred a few times. This sequence joins TRBV7-9 and TRBJ1-6, with D hard to call. V gave up 1 base and J gave up 9 bases, with 7 bases separating them. This CDR3 region has 13 residues. From germline, CDR1 is SEHNR and CDR2 FQNEAQ (reference sequence). CDR3 nucleotide sequence: TGTGCCAGCAGCTTAGATGAGTTTTCACCCCTCCACTTT. Amino acids: CASSLDEFSPLHF.

Ten or more counts support this clonotype. The V gene is TRBV10-3, the J gene TRBJ2-4, with D perhaps matching TRBD1 or TRBD2 (5 bases each). Germline lookup yields CDR1 ENHRY and CDR2 SYGVKD. This CDR3 has 13 residues. V was pared by 3 bases and J by 6 bases, with 9 bases between. Here the CDR3 reads CAISEGDGNIQYF. For the CDR3, the DNA is TGTGCCATCAGTGAAGGGGACGGAAACATTCAGTACTTC.

At least ten counts were recorded for this clonotype. The chain links TRBV5-4 to TRBJ1-4; D remains unclear. CDR1 is SGHNT and CDR2 is YYREEE in the germline V gene (reference sequence). V lost 4 bases and J lost 12, with 19 bases in between. The CDR3 is 14 amino acids. The CDR3 region has the DNA TGTGCCAGCAGCCCCGGACCCTACGTCGAAGAACTGTTTTTT. Amino acids: CASSPGPYVEELFF.

At least ten counts were recorded for this clonotype. The chain couples TRBV2 to TRBJ2-7; 9 nucleotides line up with TRBD1. The CDR3 consists of 14 residues. V gave up 5 bases and J gave up 2 bases; unmatched junction bases: 4. Germline V lookup: CDR1 SNHLY, CDR2 FYNNEI. The CDR3 loop is CASSRTGAAYEQYF. The CDR3 DNA reads as TGTGCCAGCAGTCGGACAGGGGCGGCCTACGAGCAGTACTTC.

This clonotype was seen more than once but under ten times. The rearrangement uses TRBV2 and TRBJ1-1; unclear D gene. The CDR3 has 15 residues. V was shortened by 5 bases and J by 1 base, with 14 bases between the two germline ends. Germline V CDR1 and CDR2: SNHLY, FYNNEI. CDR3 loop: CASSSTPFGNTEAFF. The CDR3 nucleotides read TGTGCCAGCAGTTCTACCCCCTTTGGGAACACTGAAGCTTTCTTT. The full variable domain, with the rest looked up from reference TRBV2 and TRBJ1-1, is EPEVTQTPSHQVTQMGQEVILRCVPISNHLYFYWYRQILGQKVEFLVSFYNNEISEKSEIFDDQFSVERPDGSNFTLKIRSTKLEDSAMYFCASSSTPFGNTEAFFGQGTRLTVV.

This clonotype has only a few counts. The gene calls are TRBV2 and TRBJ2-2; TRBD1 agrees at 10 bases. CDR3 length equals 16 residues. Looked up from germline, CDR1 is SNHLY and CDR2 is FYNNEI. Unmatched junction bases numbered 8, after V lost 4 bases and J lost 6 bases. CDR3 protein: CASSGRRQGAAGELFF. DNA for the CDR3: TGTGCCAGCAGTGGAAGGAGACAGGGGGCTGCCGGGGAGCTGTTTTTT. Together with reference TRBV2 and TRBJ2-2, the CDR3 gives the full variable domain: EPEVTQTPSHQVTQMGQEVILRCVPISNHLYFYWYRQILGQKVEFLVSFYNNEISEKSEIFDDQFSVERPDGSNFTLKIRSTKLEDSAMYFCASSGRRQGAAGELFFGEGSRLTVL.

Concerning this clonotype itself: This could be a read error, since a much larger clone is one nucleotide away. V and J are TRBV7-9 and TRBJ2-7; 9 nucleotides match TRBD1. Per the germline V gene, CDR1 is SEHNR and CDR2 is FQNEAQ (reference sequence). This CDR3 is 14 amino acids long. The V and J ends lost 1 base and 12 bases, in that order; junction bases with no gene match: 10. The CDR3: CASSLEGQGYKRYF. CDR3 in DNA: TGTGCCAGCAGCTTAGAGGGACAGGGTTATAAGCGGTACTTC.